Each of the 25 T cell receptor beta chains below was sequenced from the same sample in a study of monozygotic twins with cystic fibrosis. The assay was immunoSEQ multiplex PCR, and TCRdb's table has in-frame clones only and misses some. The table includes about 26,000 clones, roughly 96% detected once. The specimen sequenced was blood. Receptor source: a girl aged 2 to 10 with cystic fibrosis.

The V call is TRBV6-1, the J call TRBJ1-1; the match to TRBD1 covers 10 bases. Germline lookup yields CDR1 MNHNS and CDR2 SASEGT. This CDR3 contains 17 residues. Trimming cost V 5 bases and J 5 bases; bases outside gene matches: 14. CDR3 DNA sequence: TGTGCCAGCAGTCAAGTCCGAGGGACAGGGGAAGAAACTGAAGCTTTCTTT. Encoded protein: CASSQVRGTGEETEAFF.

The rearrangement joins TRBV10-3 to TRBJ2-5, with D unresolved. V was shortened by 0 bases and J by 7 bases, with 12 bases between the two germline ends. The CDR3 length is 14 residues. Looked up from germline, CDR1 is ENHRY and CDR2 is SYGVKD. CDR3 sequence (DNA): TGTGCCATCAGTGAGTCCGGGCAAGTGGGGACCCAGTACTTC. This gives the protein CAISESGQVGTQYF.

The chain is built from TRBV19 and TRBJ1-2, with 8 positions matching TRBD1. This CDR3 has 16 residues. The trim removed 4 bases at V and 4 bases at J, leaving 11 bases unmatched. Germline V lookup: CDR1 LNHDA, CDR2 SQIVND (reference sequence). CDR3 region: CASSTDSGTGPYGYTF. The CDR3 nucleotides read TGTGCCAGTAGTACCGACAGCGGGACAGGCCCCTATGGCTACACCTTC.

The genes are TRBV4-1 and TRBJ2-7; TRBD2 matches 10 bases. This CDR3 spans 15 amino acids. Germline V CDR1 and CDR2: MGHRA, YSYEKL. Trimming cost V 1 base and J 4 bases; bases outside gene matches: 4. CDR3 amino acids: CASSQGTSGTYEQYF. The CDR3 nucleotides read TGCGCCAGCAGCCAAGGGACTAGCGGAACTTACGAGCAGTACTTC.

The chain couples TRBV2 to TRBJ2-5; no reliable D call. Germline CDR1 reads SNHLY; CDR2 reads FYNNEI. The CDR3 extends over 10 amino acids. Trimming left V 6 bases short and J 5 bases short, with 4 bases between. The CDR3 spells CASRSETQYF. The CDR3, as DNA: TGTGCCAGCAGGTCGGAGACCCAGTACTTC.

The gene calls are TRBV28 and TRBJ2-3; 16 bases align to TRBD2. V lost 5 bases to trimming and J lost 1 base; unmatched junction nucleotides: 9. The CDR3 sequence is 19 residues long. Germline CDR1 and CDR2: MDHEN and SYDVKM. CDR3 nucleotide sequence: TGTGCCAGCAGTCCCCCGGGACTAGCGGGAGGGTCCGGCACAGATACGCAGTATTTT. Amino acids: CASSPPGLAGGSGTDTQYF.

The V and J genes are TRBV15 and TRBJ1-1; a weak D match, TRBD1 (5 bases). Germline-derived CDR1 and CDR2 are LNHNV and YYDKDF (reference sequence). The CDR3 extends over 17 amino acids. Deletions cut 1 base from V and 1 base from J, with 16 bases between. This chain's CDR3 is CATSRVKGSSSNTEAFF. CDR3 DNA sequence: TGTGCCACCAGCAGAGTGAAGGGGTCCTCCTCGAACACTGAAGCTTTCTTT. Full variable domain (missing parts from reference TRBV15 and TRBJ1-1): DAMVIQNPRYQVTQFGKPVTLSCSQTLNHNVMYWYQQKSSQAPKLLFHYYDKDFNNEADTPDNFQSRRPNTSFCFLDIRSPGLGDTAMYLCATSRVKGSSSNTEAFFGQGTRLTVV.

The chain combines TRBV10-1 with TRBJ2-3; TRBD2 might be the D (6 bases). The ends were cut back, 4 bases at V and 4 bases at J, with 15 bases in the middle. The CDR3 covers 15 residues. Per germline, CDR1 WNHNN and CDR2 SYGVQD (reference sequence). The CDR3 sequence: CASSAPRGTSDTQYF. The CDR3 DNA is TGCGCCAGCAGTGCCCCCCGGGGGACCTCAGATACGCAGTATTTT.

Only one count was recorded for this clone. The V and J genes are TRBV30 and TRBJ1-1; no firm D call. Germline V gives CDR1 GTSNPN, CDR2 SVGIG (reference sequence). Deletions cut 0 bases from V and 3 bases from J, with 8 bases between. CDR3 length: 13 residues. The CDR3 loop reads CAWSVNEYTEAFF. CDR3 DNA sequence: TGTGCCTGGAGTGTAAATGAATACACTGAAGCTTTCTTT.

The chain carries TRBV30 and TRBJ2-2; 9 bases are a match to TRBD1. The CDR3 sequence is 14 residues long. Germline trimming cut 8 bases from V and 1 base from J; bases unmatched to any gene: 5. Looked up from germline, CDR1 is GTSNPN and CDR2 is SVGIG (reference sequence). CDR3 nucleotide sequence: TGTGCCGGACCGGGACAGGGGAACACCGGGGAGCTGTTTTTT. Translating gives CAGPGQGNTGELFF.

With regard to this clone: In the same sample, other DNA sequences code for this CDR3. This chain uses TRBV5-1 with TRBJ2-5; D remains unclear. Per the germline V gene, CDR1 is SGHRS and CDR2 is YFSETQ. The CDR3 is 11 amino acids. The V and J ends lost 2 bases and 3 bases respectively, with 2 bases between them. The DNA of the CDR3 is TGCGCCAGCAGCTTAGAAGAGACCCAGTACTTC. Its protein is CASSLEETQYF.

The V gene is TRBV11-2, the J gene TRBJ1-1; D is ambiguous. V was clipped by 1 base and J by 6 bases, with 9 bases between them. The germline V gene has CDR1 SGHAT and CDR2 FQNNGV. This CDR3 is 13 amino acids long. The CDR3 loop reads CASSLVGTAEAFF. CDR3 nucleotides: TGTGCCAGCAGCTTAGTCGGAACCGCTGAAGCTTTCTTT.

CDR3 region: CASSVGKGAGDGYTF. The CDR3 DNA follows: TGTGCCAGCAGCGTAGGAAAGGGGGCTGGGGATGGCTACACCTTC. The rearrangement links TRBV7-9 to TRBJ1-2, with TRBD1 identical over 7 bases. J was trimmed by 6 bases and V by 5 bases; bases with no gene match: 12. CDR1 and CDR2 (germline): SEHNR, FQNEAQ (reference sequence). The CDR3 loop spans 15 amino acids.

The chain carries TRBV9 and TRBJ2-1, with TRBD2 identical over 8 bases. V lost 0 bases and J lost 0; bases outside the gene matches: 2. The CDR3 has 16 residues. Germline V gives CDR1 SGDLS, CDR2 YYNGEE. The DNA for the CDR3 is TGTGCCAGCAGCGTAGGAGGGACTAGCTCCTACAATGAGCAGTTCTTC. Translating gives CASSVGGTSSYNEQFF. Looking up the rest from reference TRBV9 and TRBJ2-1 gives the full variable domain: DSGVTQTPKHLITATGQRVTLRCSPRSGDLSVYWYQQSLDQGLQFLIQYYNGEERAKGNILERFSAQQFPDLHSELNLSSLELGDSALYFCASSVGGTSSYNEQFFGPGTRLTVL.

J is TRBJ2-2 and V is TRBV6-1; the D is unclear. CDR3 length equals 13 residues. V was cut by 10 bases and J by 4 bases, with 13 bases left in between. In germline, CDR1 is MNHNS, CDR2 SASEGT. CDR3 region: CATARIITGELFF. CDR3 bases: TGTGCCACCGCTCGGATTATCACCGGGGAGCTGTTTTTT.

The chain combines TRBV14 with TRBJ2-5; D unresolved. The CDR3 is 13 residues long. Trimming removed 1 base at V and 5 bases at J, with 8 bases between. Per the germline V gene, CDR1 is SGHDN and CDR2 is FVKESK. CDR3 region: CASSQAAEETQYF. The CDR3 nucleotides read TGTGCCAGCAGCCAAGCGGCCGAGGAGACCCAGTACTTC. Combining the CDR3 with reference TRBV14 and TRBJ2-5 gives the whole variable domain EAGVTQFPSHSVIEKGQTVTLRCDPISGHDNLYWYRRVMGKEIKFLLHFVKESKQDESGMPNNRFLAERTGGTYSTLKVQPAELEDSGVYFCASSQAAEETQYFGPGTRLLVL.

This rearrangement joins TRBV11-3 to TRBJ2-1; 9 bases line up with TRBD2. V lost 2 bases and J lost 12; bases outside the gene matches: 11. The CDR3 runs 15 residues. Germline assignment: CDR1 SGHNT and CDR2 YENEEA. The DNA for the CDR3 is TGTGCCAGCAGCTTAAAGGGGCTAGCGGGACAAGTGCAGTTCTTC. It is translated as CASSLKGLAGQVQFF.

The chain is built from TRBV5-1 and TRBJ2-3, with D possibly TRBD1 on 5 matching bases. CDR3 size: 15 residues. The V gene lost 4 bases and the J gene lost 0 bases, with 12 bases spanning the gap. The germline V gene encodes CDR1 SGHRS and CDR2 YFSETQ. CDR3 sequence (DNA): TGCGCCAGCAGCCCCTGGACAATTAGCACAGATACGCAGTATTTT. Translating gives CASSPWTISTDTQYF.

The V and J genes are TRBV5-1 and TRBJ1-2; the D is unclear. V was cut by 0 bases and J by 8 bases, with 17 bases left in between. Germline values: CDR1 SGHRS, CDR2 YFSETQ. The CDR3 contains 15 residues. CDR3 loop: CASSLERAGPNGYTF. CDR3 bases: TGCGCCAGCAGCTTGGAACGCGCAGGACCAAACGGCTACACCTTC.

This clone was seen just once. The CDR3 is CASSPGKGAFF. As DNA, the CDR3 is TGTGCCAGCTCACCCGGCAAGGGAGCTTTCTTT. The rearrangement uses TRBV18 and TRBJ1-1; D is unresolved. Germline-derived CDR1 and CDR2 are KGHSH and LQKENI. V was trimmed by 3 bases and J by 10 bases, leaving 9 bases between them. The CDR3 loop spans 11 amino acids.

V and J are TRBV18 and TRBJ2-1, with TRBD2 identical over 11 bases. The V gene end was trimmed by 0 bases and the J gene end by 6 bases; junction bases not matched to a gene: 7. CDR3 length equals 17 residues. Germline V lookup: CDR1 KGHSH, CDR2 LQKENI. CDR3 residues: CASSPPGLAGGINEQFF. The DNA for the CDR3 is TGTGCCAGCTCACCACCGGGCCTAGCGGGAGGCATCAATGAGCAGTTCTTC. Variable domain in full (rest from reference TRBV18 and TRBJ2-1): NAGVMQNPRHLVRRRGQEARLRCSPMKGHSHVYWYRQLPEEGLKFMVYLQKENIIDESGMPKERFSAEFPKEGPSILRIQQVVRGDSAAYFCASSPPGLAGGINEQFFGPGTRLTVL.

The table lists this clone with a count of one. The rearrangement joins TRBV29-1 to TRBJ2-2, with D hard to call. CDR1 is SQVTM, CDR2 ANQGSEA, per germline. CDR3 length: 11 amino acids. Trimming cost V 7 bases and J 6 bases, with 9 bases left between them. CDR3 sequence (DNA): TGCAGCGGCCAAGGATCCGGGGAGCTGTTTTTT. It encodes CSGQGSGELFF.

The genes are TRBV10-3 and TRBJ2-7, with 11 positions matching TRBD1. CDR3 size: 13 residues. The junction had 5 bases not matched to a gene; V was cut back by 8 bases and J by 5 bases. Per germline, CDR1 ENHRY and CDR2 SYGVKD. This CDR3 is CAIGGTGGNEQYF. The DNA of the CDR3 is TGTGCCATCGGAGGGACAGGGGGAAACGAGCAGTACTTC.

A single count supports this clone. The rearrangement joins TRBV7-6 to TRBJ2-7; D is unclear. V was cut by 5 bases and J by 3 bases, with 11 bases left in between. The CDR3 covers 13 residues. Germline-derived CDR1 and CDR2 are SGHVS and FNYEAQ. CDR3 loop: CASSPGPYYEQYF. The CDR3 DNA reads as TGTGCCAGCAGCCCTGGGCCATACTACGAGCAGTACTTC.

This chain's CDR3 is CASSRDPLSNEQFF. The CDR3 region has the DNA TGCGCCAGCAGCCGGGACCCCTTGAGCAATGAGCAGTTCTTC. V and J are TRBV4-3 and TRBJ2-1; D is tentatively TRBD1 or TRBD2 (5 bases each). The CDR3 covers 14 residues. Per the germline V gene, CDR1 is LGHNA and CDR2 is YSLEER. V was cut by 4 bases and J by 6 bases, with 13 bases left in between.